This T cell receptor (beta chain) comes out of a study of blood T cell repertoires in COVID-19. V shed 5 bases and J 1 base; nucleotides not matched to a gene: 1. The CDR3 loop spans 14 amino acids. Germline loops: CDR1 SNHLY, CDR2 FYNNEI. This table comes from immunoSEQ multiplex PCR, and its TCRdb copy is limited to in-frame clones, with some not included. In the table there are a few hundred thousand clones, approximately 83% of which are singletons. Two negative PCRs, clearance, or symptom resolution had been documented for recovered Cohort 3 donors. The TCR originated in a woman aged 25 to 45 who had recovered from COVID-19. Source material: PBMCs or T cells enriched from blood (not recorded which). The V gene is TRBV2, the J gene TRBJ1-1, with TRBD1 matching over 10 bases. Here the CDR3 reads CASSRQGANTEAFF. CDR3 nucleotides: TGTGCCAGCAGTCGACAGGGGGCGAACACTGAAGCTTTCTTT.